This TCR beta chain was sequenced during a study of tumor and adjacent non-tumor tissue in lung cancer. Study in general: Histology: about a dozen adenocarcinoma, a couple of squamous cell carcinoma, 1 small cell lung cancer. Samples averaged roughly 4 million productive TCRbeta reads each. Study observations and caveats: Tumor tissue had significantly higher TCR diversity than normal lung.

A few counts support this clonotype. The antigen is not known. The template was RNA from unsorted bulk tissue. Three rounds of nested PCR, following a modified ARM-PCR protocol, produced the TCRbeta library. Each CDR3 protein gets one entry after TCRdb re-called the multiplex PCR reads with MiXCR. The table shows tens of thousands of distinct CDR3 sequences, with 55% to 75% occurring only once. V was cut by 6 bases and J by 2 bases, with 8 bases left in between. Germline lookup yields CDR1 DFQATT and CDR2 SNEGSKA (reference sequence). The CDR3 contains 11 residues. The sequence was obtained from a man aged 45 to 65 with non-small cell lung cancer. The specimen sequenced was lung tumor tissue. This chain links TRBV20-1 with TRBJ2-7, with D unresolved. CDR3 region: CSARQTYEQYF. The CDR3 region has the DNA TGCAGTGCCCGACAAACCTACGAGCAGTACTTC.